These T cell receptor beta chains were read from a single sample in a study of tumor-infiltrating lymphocytes in localized non-small cell lung cancer. The data were produced by immunoSEQ multiplex PCR, yet TCRdb's version contains in-frame clones alone and is incomplete. The sample holds 3,000 to 5,000 clones, 65% to 75% seen once. Sequencing input: uninvolved lung tissue not adjacent to the tumor. The receptor source for this set is a human donor with non-small cell lung cancer. Each CDR3 is given with its conserved first and last residue. D genes are given only for firm matches. Clone size is shown for a subset of rows, as once, few, many or a class of expanded clone.

v_call	clone_size	j_call	d_call	cdr3_nt	cdr3_aa
TRBV4-3	.	TRBJ2-7	TRBD2	TGCGCCAGCAGCCAATGGTTTGGCGGGGGATCCTACGAGCAGTACTTC	CASSQWFGGGSYEQYF
TRBV11-1	.	TRBJ1-4	.	TGTGCCAGCAGCTTAGACTCTGGTGAAAAACTGTTTTTT	CASSLDSGEKLFF
TRBV2	.	TRBJ2-3	TRBD1	TGTGCCAGCAGTAGGGACAGGGTTACCACAGATACGCAGTATTTT	CASSRDRVTTDTQYF
TRBV19	.	TRBJ2-5	TRBD2	TGTGCCAGTAAGGTCCAACTAGCGGGGGATGAGACCCAGTACTTC	CASKVQLAGDETQYF
TRBV11-3	.	TRBJ2-3	.	TGTGCCAGCAGCTTCCATACCCGCACAGATACGCAGTATTTT	CASSFHTRTDTQYF
TRBV9	.	TRBJ2-7	TRBD2	TGTGCCAGCAGCGAGGGACTAGCGGGGAACTACGAGCAGTACTTC	CASSEGLAGNYEQYF
TRBV5-1	once	TRBJ2-4	.	TGCGCCAGCAGCAAAGGACAGACCCTAGCCAAAAACATTCAGTACTTC	CASSKGQTLAKNIQYF
TRBV7-2	.	TRBJ1-5	.	TGTGCCAGCAGCTTGTCGTTTGGGGGCAATCAGCCCCAGCATTTT	CASSLSFGGNQPQHF
TRBV7-3	.	TRBJ2-7	.	TGTGCCAGCAGCTTAACGGACAGTTCCTACGAGCAGTACTTC	CASSLTDSSYEQYF
TRBV27	.	TRBJ2-1	TRBD2	TGTGCCAGCAGTTTCGCACTAGCGGGGGGGCACAATGAGCAGTTCTTC	CASSFALAGGHNEQFF
TRBV15	.	TRBJ1-2	.	TGTGCCACCAGCAGACAAAGGGTGGAGGGGGATGGCTACACCTTC	CATSRQRVEGDGYTF
TRBV9	.	TRBJ2-5	.	TGTGCCAGCAGCACACAGGCGGGGCGGCACATAGGGGAGACCCAGTACTTC	CASSTQAGRHIGETQYF
TRBV28	few	TRBJ1-1	TRBD1	TGTGCCAGCAGTTTCGCCCCGGGACAGGGTCGGGACACTGAAGCTTTCTTT	CASSFAPGQGRDTEAFF
TRBV5-1	once	TRBJ2-2	.	TGCGCCAGCAGCCCGTCTCGGGGGGCCCGGAACACCGGGGAGCTGTTTTTT	CASSPSRGARNTGELFF
TRBV5-5	.	TRBJ2-1	.	TGTGCCAGCAGCTTGCCCGGGGCATTCGATGAGCAGTTCTTC	CASSLPGAFDEQFF
TRBV7-3	.	TRBJ2-1	TRBD2	TGTGCCAGCAGCTACCAGCCATCCGGTGGGACTATCCTAAGCAATGAGCAGTTCTTC	CASSYQPSGGTILSNEQFF
TRBV28	.	TRBJ2-6	.	TGTGCCAGCAGTGGAGGCTCTGGGGCCAACGTCCTGACTTTC	CASSGGSGANVLTF
TRBV18	.	TRBJ2-1	TRBD2	TGTGCCAGCTCACCAATGGCGAGCGGGGGGGCCGGGTCCTACAATGAGCAGTTCTTC	CASSPMASGGAGSYNEQFF
TRBV7-2	.	TRBJ2-5	TRBD1	TGTGCCAGCAGCGCCCAGTGGGACAGGGGTGTGGAGACCCAGTACTTC	CASSAQWDRGVETQYF
TRBV15	.	TRBJ2-7	.	TGTGCCACCAGCAGAGAGGGGGGCGAGTCCTACGAGCAGTACTTC	CATSREGGESYEQYF
TRBV9	.	TRBJ1-1	.	TGTGCCAGCAGCGTAGCTACGGATATGAACACTGAAGCTTTCTTT	CASSVATDMNTEAFF
TRBV28	.	TRBJ1-2	.	TGTGCCAGCGGCAGAGGGGAGAACTATGGCTACACCTTC	CASGRGENYGYTF
TRBV9	.	TRBJ1-1	TRBD1	TGTGCCAGCAATACAGGGGGCAACACTGAAGCTTTCTTT	CASNTGGNTEAFF
TRBV10-3	.	TRBJ1-6	.	TGTGCCATCAGTGAAGTTTGGGGTGATAATTCACCCCTCCACTTT	CAISEVWGDNSPLHF
TRBV25-1	few	TRBJ1-4	.	TGTGCCAGCAGGGAGGGTGGCGCGAGTGAAAAACTGTTTTTT	CASREGGASEKLFF
TRBV7-3	medium-sized	TRBJ1-2	TRBD1	TGTGCCAGCAGCCCTCAACAGGGGGATCCCCAAGGCTACACCTTC	CASSPQQGDPQGYTF
TRBV7-2	.	TRBJ2-3	.	TGTGCCAGCAGCTTAGGTACTAGCACAGATACGCAGTATTTT	CASSLGTSTDTQYF
TRBV7-9	.	TRBJ2-3	.	TGTGCCAGCTTAATAGCTAACACAGATACGCAGTATTTT	CASLIANTDTQYF
TRBV11-2	.	TRBJ2-7	.	TGTGCCAGCAGCTTACTTTCCTACGAGCAGTACTTC	CASSLLSYEQYF
TRBV11-3	.	TRBJ2-1	.	TGTGCCAGCAGCCAAAGTCCGGGGTCTGGCAATGAGCAGTTCTTC	CASSQSPGSGNEQFF
TRBV18	.	TRBJ1-1	.	TGTGCCAGCTCACTCCGGAGAGGGAACACTGAAGCTTTCTTT	CASSLRRGNTEAFF
TRBV27	.	TRBJ1-6	.	TGTGCCAGCAGTTTAAGGGATACACCCCTCCACTTT	CASSLRDTPLHF
TRBV7-2	.	TRBJ2-2	.	TGTGCCAGCAGCTCTCAGGGGACAATCGGGGAGCTGTTTTTT	CASSSQGTIGELFF
TRBV7-8	.	TRBJ2-4	.	TGTGCCAGCAGCTTAGCGGGGGCCCTAGCCAAAAACATTCAGTACTTC	CASSLAGALAKNIQYF
TRBV6-5	few	TRBJ1-3	.	TGTGCCAGTAAGACAACGGGCGGGTCTGGAAACACCATATATTTT	CASKTTGGSGNTIYF
TRBV28	.	TRBJ1-2	.	TGTGCCAGCAGTTCGCTCGGCTACACCTTC	CASSSLGYTF
TRBV7-2	few	TRBJ1-4	.	TGTGCCAGCAGCTTTTGGGCAGACCCTAATGAAAAACTGTTTTTT	CASSFWADPNEKLFF
TRBV28	once	TRBJ2-2	TRBD1	TGTGCCAGCGGGACAGGGGGCCTTGGGGAGCTGTTTTTT	CASGTGGLGELFF
TRBV6-4	few	TRBJ2-7	.	TGTGCCAGCAGTGACGGCCCCCGGGTTCGAGACTACGAGCAGTACTTC	CASSDGPRVRDYEQYF
TRBV11-1	.	TRBJ1-2	.	TGTGCCAGCAGCTTGCGGGCCAGGGACTATGGCTACACCTTC	CASSLRARDYGYTF
TRBV9	.	TRBJ2-5	TRBD1	TGTGCCAGCAGCGTCTCCGGGACAGGGGAAGAGACCCAGTACTTC	CASSVSGTGEETQYF
TRBV28	.	TRBJ1-3	.	TGTGCCAGCAGTTCGGCGGATGGAAACACCATATATTTT	CASSSADGNTIYF
TRBV4-3	.	TRBJ2-1	.	TGCGCCAGCAGCCAAGAGAGGGGTAATGAGCAGTTCTTC	CASSQERGNEQFF
TRBV6-5	few	TRBJ1-1	TRBD1	TGTGCCAGCAGCCACGGACAGGGGGCAAGGACTGAAGCTTTCTTT	CASSHGQGARTEAFF
TRBV5-1	.	TRBJ2-2	.	TGCGCCAGCAGCCGGGACTTTTACACCGGGGAGCTGTTTTTT	CASSRDFYTGELFF
TRBV5-1	.	TRBJ2-6	.	TGCGCCAGCAGCTTGGGCCATAGCTCTGGGGCCAACGTCCTGACTTTC	CASSLGHSSGANVLTF
TRBV4-1	.	TRBJ1-4	.	TGCGCCAGCAGCGGCAGGGGTATGGTAGAGAATGAAAAACTGTTTTTT	CASSGRGMVENEKLFF
TRBV19	.	TRBJ2-6	TRBD1	TGTGCCAGTAGTATAGCTAACCTCCGGGACAGGGGATCAGGGGCCAACGTCCTGACTTTC	CASSIANLRDRGSGANVLTF
TRBV19	.	TRBJ2-3	.	TGTGCCAGTAGTCCGAGAGGCGCAGATACGCAGTATTTT	CASSPRGADTQYF
TRBV29-1	once	TRBJ2-7	.	TGCAGCGTTGTCACGTCAGTCTACGAGCAGTACTTC	CSVVTSVYEQYF
TRBV1	.	TRBJ1-1	.	TGCACCAGCAGCCAAGACCCCTCTGAGGCAGGGGGTAAAAACACTGAAGCTTTCTTT	CTSSQDPSEAGGKNTEAFF
TRBV7-2	.	TRBJ2-2	TRBD1	TGTGCCAGCACCGCGTGGGCAGGGGGCGGGGAGCTGTTTTTT	CASTAWAGGGELFF
TRBV2	large	TRBJ1-6	TRBD1	TGTGCCAGCAGTGTGGCAGGGGGCACTTCACCCCTCCACTTT	CASSVAGGTSPLHF
TRBV5-1	.	TRBJ1-4	.	TGCGCCAGCAGCCTGGGCGCTAATGAAAAACTGTTTTTT	CASSLGANEKLFF
TRBV5-5	.	TRBJ1-2	TRBD1	TGTGCCAGCAGCTTCCCGGGACAGATCTATGGCTACACCTTC	CASSFPGQIYGYTF
TRBV27	.	TRBJ2-7	.	TGTGCCAGCAGTCGGAATCGACAGGTAACCTCATTGAACGAGCAGTACTTC	CASSRNRQVTSLNEQYF
TRBV18	.	TRBJ1-1	TRBD1	TGTGCCAGCTCACCAACCGGGACAGGGGGCCACATGAACACTGAAGCTTTCTTT	CASSPTGTGGHMNTEAFF